The clone carrying this T cell receptor (beta chain) was found many times. Its antigen is undetermined. The sample belongs to a study of T cells after yellow fever vaccination. Study-level results: There was a small share of clonotypes that showed up in both the CD4 and CD8 compartments. Although the secondary response was weaker, it peaked faster, at day 5 versus 15.

As TCR cDNA was made by 5'RACE template switching, a universal primer site and UMIs were added. TCRdb re-called the 5' RACE reads through MiXCR, storing one row per CDR3 protein. The sample holds some 670,000 distinct CDR3 sequences, approximately 13% seen once. This sequence was found in a man aged 25-45 years who received the YFV17D yellow fever vaccine. Sequences were derived from PBMCs, sampled on the day of the yellow fever booster vaccination.

The CDR3: CASSTDRFGEQYF. In DNA form, the CDR3 reads TGCGCCAGCAGCACGGACAGGTTCGGCGAGCAGTACTTC. The chain combines TRBV5-1 with TRBJ2-7, with 7 bases matching TRBD1. The CDR3 is made up of 13 amino acids. Germline assignment: CDR1 SGHRS and CDR2 YFSETQ. After removal of 4 bases from V and 6 bases from J, the junction contained 7 bases not matched to a gene.